This T cell receptor (beta chain) was found in a study of blood T cells in healthy people across ages. The V end lost 3 bases, the J end lost 3 bases, and 15 bases lay between the germline ends. The CDR3 has 16 residues. Germline V lookup: CDR1 MDHEN, CDR2 SYDVKM. The second PCR ran about 6 to 12 cycles with a sample-barcoded 5' primer and J-beta primers. TCRdb re-called the 5' RACE reads with MiXCR, one entry per CDR3 protein. The profile shows about 1.6 million distinct CDR3 sequences, around 35% of them singletons. The chain uses TRBV28 and TRBJ2-4; D possibly corresponds to TRBD1 (6 bases). The sequence derives from a woman in her thirties in good health. Sequenced: blood. CDR3 amino acids: CASSFSTAGVKNIQYF. The CDR3 DNA sequence: TGTGCCAGCAGTTTTTCGACCGCAGGGGTCAAAAACATTCAGTACTTC.